These 20 T cell receptor beta chains were all obtained from the same sample, sequenced in a study of T-cell reconstitution after alpha-beta-depleted transplantation in children. Unique molecular identifiers were built into the TCRbeta library. TCRdb re-called the PCR reads with MiXCR, one entry per CDR3 protein. The sample has around 100,000 distinct CDR3 sequences, about 8% seen once; the top ten hold about 17%. The specimen comprised PBMCs, sampled before TCRalphabeta/CD19-depleted stem cell transplant. The receptors come from a boy aged 2-9 years with acute lymphoblastic leukemia, due to receive a stem cell transplant.

This clonotype occurred a few times. The chain carries TRBV19 and TRBJ1-6; unclear D gene. CDR1 LNHDA and CDR2 SQIVND come from the germline V gene (reference sequence). CDR3 size: 18 residues. Trimming took 4 bases from V and 0 from J, leaving 16 bases between them. CDR3 region: CASSRAGPGDSYNSPLHF. In DNA form, the CDR3 reads TGTGCCAGTAGTAGGGCAGGCCCAGGTGACTCCTATAATTCACCCCTCCACTTT.

This clonotype came up many times. The rearrangement joins TRBV15 to TRBJ2-3; 9 nucleotides line up with TRBD2. Germline V CDR1 and CDR2: LNHNV, YYDKDF (reference sequence). This CDR3 has 15 amino acids. The V gene end was trimmed by 5 bases and the J gene end by 2 bases; junction bases not matched to a gene: 5. CDR3 residues: CATSERGAPTDTQYF. The CDR3 coding sequence is TGTGCCACCAGCGAGCGGGGGGCTCCCACAGATACGCAGTATTTT.

This chain links TRBV2 with TRBJ2-7; D gene unclear. Deletions cut 0 bases from V and 0 bases from J, with 12 bases between. Germline CDR1 SNHLY, CDR2 FYNNEI. There are 16 residues in the CDR3. The CDR3 loop is CASSEASQISSYEQYF. DNA of the CDR3: TGTGCCAGCAGTGAAGCTAGTCAGATCAGCTCCTACGAGCAGTACTTC.

This clonotype was recorded at least ten times. This rearrangement joins TRBV2 to TRBJ1-4; tentative D call: TRBD1 (5 bases). V was trimmed by 5 bases and J by 0 bases, leaving 10 bases between them. Looked up from germline, CDR1 is SNHLY and CDR2 is FYNNEI. CDR3 length equals 15 residues. This CDR3 reads CASSPWDATNEKLFF. The CDR3 DNA is TGTGCCAGCAGTCCCTGGGACGCAACTAATGAAAAACTGTTTTTT.

The chain recombines TRBV4-1 with TRBJ2-5; D is possibly TRBD1 or TRBD2 (5 bases each). Germline loops: CDR1 MGHRA, CDR2 YSYEKL. V dropped 1 base and J dropped 1 base, with 10 bases sitting between them. The CDR3 runs 15 residues. The CDR3 region is CASSQGGPIQETQYF. DNA for the CDR3: TGCGCCAGCAGCCAAGGGGGACCGATCCAAGAGACCCAGTACTTC.

The chain carries TRBV5-4 and TRBJ2-7; tentative D call: TRBD2 (6 bases). Trimming shortened V by 0 bases and J by 7 bases, and 17 bases separated the two germline ends. This CDR3 has 15 residues. CDR1 is SGHNT and CDR2 is YYREEE in the germline V gene (reference sequence). This CDR3 reads CASSLGWRGMVEQYF. As DNA, the CDR3 is TGTGCCAGCAGCTTGGGGTGGCGGGGTATGGTGGAGCAGTACTTC. The whole variable domain, remainder taken from reference TRBV5-4 and TRBJ2-7, is ETGVTQSPTHLIKTRGQQVTLRCSSQSGHNTVSWYQQALGQGPQFIFQYYREEENGRGNFPPRFSGLQFPNYSSELNVNALELDDSALYLCASSLGWRGMVEQYFGPGTRLTVT.

J is TRBJ1-1 and V is TRBV7-8; TRBD1 agrees at 8 bases. The germline CDR1 and CDR2 sequences are SGHVS and FQNEAQ. V was pared by 3 bases and J by 4 bases, with 7 bases of the junction left unmatched. The CDR3 totals 15 residues. DNA for the CDR3: TGTGCCAGCAGCTTGGACAGGGACCGGGGCACTGAAGCTTTCTTT. This sequence encodes CASSLDRDRGTEAFF.

The table lists this clonotype with many counts. The rearrangement joins TRBV20-1 to TRBJ2-5; D is possibly TRBD1 (5 bases). From germline, CDR1 is DFQATT and CDR2 SNEGSKA (reference sequence). This CDR3 has 11 residues. V lost 7 bases, J lost 2 bases, and 8 bases lay in between. CDR3 loop: CSGHRQETQYF. The CDR3 nucleotides read TGCAGTGGGCACAGGCAAGAGACCCAGTACTTC.

This clonotype has a count of ten or more. V and J are TRBV20-1 and TRBJ2-7; 9 bases align to TRBD2. The CDR3 has 14 residues. V was pared by 2 bases and J by 1 base, with 3 bases of the junction left unmatched. The germline gives CDR1 DFQATT, CDR2 SNEGSKA (reference sequence). In DNA form, the CDR3 reads TGCAGTGCTAGACGACTAGCGGATTCCTACGAGCAGTACTTC. It is translated as CSARRLADSYEQYF.

This clonotype has at least ten counts. V gene TRBV7-6 combines with J gene TRBJ2-7; TRBD2 aligns across 7 bases. J lost 2 bases, V lost 5 bases, and 9 bases had no gene match. Germline CDR1 is SGHVS and CDR2 is FNYEAQ. The CDR3 is made up of 15 amino acids. The CDR3 protein is CASSPGLGNTYEQYF. CDR3 nucleotide sequence: TGTGCCAGCAGCCCAGGACTAGGTAACACCTACGAGCAGTACTTC.

This chain uses TRBV20-1 with TRBJ1-2, with 12 bases that match TRBD1. This CDR3 has 14 residues. J gave up 2 bases and V 5 bases, and 3 bases lay outside the gene matches. Germline CDR1 is DFQATT and CDR2 is SNEGSKA (reference sequence). The CDR3 here is CSAWGQGANYGYTF. Here the CDR3 DNA reads TGCAGTGCTTGGGGACAGGGGGCAAACTATGGCTACACCTTC.

The table lists this clonotype with many counts. The genes are TRBV7-2 and TRBJ2-5, with D uncertain. The CDR3 has 16 residues. The germline V gene encodes CDR1 SGHTA and CDR2 FQGNSA. Deletions cut 0 bases from V and 4 bases from J, with 15 bases between. The CDR3 DNA follows: TGTGCCAGCAGCTTAGCGCTCACGGGCCAATTAGAGACCCAGTACTTC. Its translation: CASSLALTGQLETQYF.

This clonotype was seen more than once but under ten times. The genes are TRBV7-9 and TRBJ1-6, with a weak D call TRBD1 (5 bases). The germline V and J ends were trimmed by 1 base and 6 bases, with 7 bases remaining between them. This CDR3 region has 14 residues. Looked up from germline, CDR1 is SEHNR and CDR2 is FQNEAQ (reference sequence). This CDR3 is CASSLGGPNSPLHF. For the CDR3, the DNA is TGTGCCAGCAGCTTAGGGGGACCTAATTCACCCCTCCACTTT. Combining the CDR3 with reference TRBV7-9 and TRBJ1-6 gives the whole variable domain DTGVSQNPRHKITKRGQNVTFRCDPISEHNRLYWYRQTLGQGPEFLTYFQNEAQLEKSRLLSDRFSAERPKGSFSTLEIQRTEQGDSAMYLCASSLGGPNSPLHFGNGTRLTVT.

The J gene is TRBJ1-2, the V gene TRBV7-2, with 11 positions matching TRBD1. V lost 2 bases and J lost 4; bases outside the gene matches: 6. Germline V gives CDR1 SGHTA, CDR2 FQGNSA. This CDR3 has 16 residues. CDR3 coding DNA: TGTGCCAGCAGCTTAACCTGGGACAGGGGGGTCTATGGCTACACCTTC. Translating gives CASSLTWDRGVYGYTF.

V usage is TRBV2 and J usage is TRBJ2-2, with D possibly called TRBD1 or TRBD2 (5 bases each). From germline, CDR1 is SNHLY and CDR2 FYNNEI. V was trimmed by 4 bases and J by 13 bases, leaving 16 bases between them. The CDR3 consists of 13 residues. CDR3 in DNA: TGTGCCAGCAGTGCGAGCCCGGGACCCCCGCTGTTTTTT. Translating gives CASSASPGPPLFF.

This clonotype was detected only a few times. This chain connects TRBV5-1 to TRBJ1-4; 7 bases match TRBD1. Germline V gives CDR1 SGHRS, CDR2 YFSETQ. Trimming cost V 4 bases and J 0 bases; bases outside gene matches: 6. This CDR3 has 16 amino acids. Here the CDR3 reads CASSMGQLATNEKLFF. The CDR3 bases are TGCGCCAGCAGCATGGGACAGCTTGCAACTAATGAAAAACTGTTTTTT.

The rearrangement joins TRBV4-2 to TRBJ1-2; no definite D call. Trimming shortened V by 10 bases and J by 4 bases, and 10 bases separated the two germline ends. Germline loops: CDR1 LGHNA, CDR2 YNFKEQ. CDR3 size: 11 residues. The CDR3 DNA reads TGTGCCATCGGGGAAGGCTATGGCTACACCTTC. As protein: CAIGEGYGYTF.

The chain couples TRBV9 to TRBJ2-7, with D perhaps assigned TRBD1 or TRBD2 (6 bases each). Germline V lookup: CDR1 SGDLS, CDR2 YYNGEE. V gave up 3 bases and J gave up 2 bases, with 18 bases separating them. The CDR3 loop spans 16 amino acids. The CDR3 bases are TGTGCCAGCAGCGGGGACGTGGCGGGGACAACCTACGAGCAGTACTTC. Encoded protein: CASSGDVAGTTYEQYF. Combining the CDR3 with reference TRBV9 and TRBJ2-7 gives the whole variable domain DSGVTQTPKHLITATGQRVTLRCSPRSGDLSVYWYQQSLDQGLQFLIQYYNGEERAKGNILERFSAQQFPDLHSELNLSSLELGDSALYFCASSGDVAGTTYEQYFGPGTRLTVT.

J is TRBJ1-5 and V is TRBV6-2 or TRBV6-3; D is uncertain. CDR1 is MNHEY and CDR2 is SVGEGT in the germline V gene. The CDR3 covers 15 residues. With 0 bases removed from V and 0 bases from J, the gap between germline ends came to 6 bases. The CDR3 region has the DNA TGTGCCAGCAGTTACTCGCCTCTTAGCAATCAGCCCCAGCATTTT. Its protein product is CASSYSPLSNQPQHF.

This clonotype was picked up many times. J is TRBJ2-5 and V is TRBV15; 7 positions agree with TRBD1. The V and J ends lost 4 bases and 2 bases, in that order; junction bases with no gene match: 4. The germline CDR1 and CDR2 sequences are LNHNV and YYDKDF (reference sequence). This CDR3 comprises 14 residues. The CDR3 loop reads CATSKDRSQETQYF. The CDR3 DNA reads TGTGCCACCAGCAAGGACAGGAGTCAAGAGACCCAGTACTTC. Full variable domain (missing parts from reference TRBV15 and TRBJ2-5): DAMVIQNPRYQVTQFGKPVTLSCSQTLNHNVMYWYQQKSSQAPKLLFHYYDKDFNNEADTPDNFQSRRPNTSFCFLDIRSPGLGDTAMYLCATSKDRSQETQYFGPGTRLLVL.